What follows is one T cell receptor (beta chain) and its context. This record belongs to a study of PD-L1 blockade in urothelial cancer. Study context: Males with urothelial cancer arising in the bladder constituted about 90% of the roughly 30 patients.

Assay: immunoSEQ multiplex PCR; the TCRdb copy retains only in-frame clones and omits some. The sample holds some 79,000 clones, roughly 82% seen once. The sequencing used PBMCs, collected around atezolizumab (anti-PD-L1) treatment. This TCR was recovered from a man between 65 and 85 years old with urothelial cancer.

The CDR3 DNA sequence: TGTGCCAGCAGCGAGACTAGCGGGGGGCCCGGGGAGACCCAGTACTTC. Residues: CASSETSGGPGETQYF. The chain combines TRBV7-3 with TRBJ2-5; 13 bases are a match to TRBD2. CDR1 is SGHTA, CDR2 FQGTGA, per germline. The V segment lost 5 bases and the J segment 5 bases; nucleotides outside the gene matches: 8. The CDR3 totals 16 residues.